The next 11 T cell receptor beta chains were all read from a single sample in a study of metastatic and nonmetastatic thyroid tumors. All patients reached thyroid surgery having received no treatment beforehand. TCRdb re-called the PCR reads through MiXCR. This sample has more than 11,000 clones, with approximately 32% found just once. Sequencing was performed on blood. The receptors here all came from a female donor with papillary thyroid cancer or a benign thyroid nodule (not recorded which). Some clones in this sample may be carry-over from other donors' samples.

This clone is labeled medium-sized. V is TRBV6-1 and J is TRBJ1-5, with 8 bases lining up with TRBD1. V dropped 4 bases and J dropped 6; count of bases not matched to a gene: 8. CDR1 and CDR2 from the germline V gene are MNHNS and SASEGT. This CDR3 is 15 amino acids long. For the CDR3, the DNA is TGTGCCAGCAGTGCGAAACCGACAGGGGTTCAGCCCCAGCATTTT. Protein: CASSAKPTGVQPQHF.

This clone is medium-sized. The chain has TRBV24-1 and TRBJ2-1; 9 bases agree with TRBD2. This CDR3 is built from 17 residues. The trim removed 3 bases at V and 6 bases at J, leaving 11 bases unmatched. Germline CDR1 reads KGHDR; CDR2 reads SFDVKD. The chain's CDR3 is CATSDRMGLAGINEQFF. DNA of the CDR3: TGTGCCACCAGTGATCGAATGGGGCTAGCGGGGATCAATGAGCAGTTCTTC.

The CDR3 coding sequence is TGTGCCAGCGGGAGCACAGATACGCAGTATTTT. It translates to CASGSTDTQYF. The rearrangement links TRBV4-2 to TRBJ2-3; D unclear. The germline gives CDR1 LGHNA, CDR2 YNFKEQ. The CDR3 spans 11 residues. V was shortened by 8 bases and J by 0 bases, with 3 bases between the two germline ends.

A remark on this clone: One base away lies a much larger clone, so this may be a sequencing read error. Other nucleotide sequences in the sample specify the same CDR3. This chain connects TRBV29-1 to TRBJ2-3, with 7 positions matching TRBD1. Germline assignment: CDR1 SQVTM and CDR2 ANQGSEA. The CDR3 is 13 amino acids. After removal of 6 bases from V and 4 bases from J, the junction contained 7 bases not matched to a gene. The CDR3 DNA follows: TGCAGCGTCCCGGGGCAGGGGGCAGATACGCAGTATTTT. This sequence encodes CSVPGQGADTQYF.

This clone is medium-sized. The chain is built from TRBV2 and TRBJ1-5; TRBD1 aligns across 7 bases. CDR1 is SNHLY and CDR2 is FYNNEI in the germline V gene. V lost 7 bases and J lost 6; bases outside the gene matches: 6. CDR3 length: 13 residues. CDR3 DNA sequence: TGTGCCAGCAACGACAGGGAGCGTCAGCCCCAGCATTTT. It translates to CASNDRERQPQHF. The variable domain in full, with the rest retrieved from reference TRBV2 and TRBJ1-5, is EPEVTQTPSHQVTQMGQEVILRCVPISNHLYFYWYRQILGQKVEFLVSFYNNEISEKSEIFDDQFSVERPDGSNFTLKIRSTKLEDSAMYFCASNDRERQPQHFGDGTRLSIL.

This clone turned up a few times. The chain joins TRBV24-1 to TRBJ2-1; TRBD2 agrees at 10 bases. The CDR3 extends over 15 amino acids. Per the germline V gene, CDR1 is KGHDR and CDR2 is SFDVKD. J was trimmed by 7 bases and V by 1 base; bases with no gene match: 3. This chain's CDR3 is CATSDLAGGPNEQFF. As DNA, the CDR3 is TGTGCCACCAGTGATTTAGCGGGAGGGCCTAATGAGCAGTTCTTC.

This clone was counted many times. J is TRBJ1-2 and V is TRBV29-1, with a possible D match to TRBD1 (5 bases). This CDR3 comprises 14 residues. Germline V gene sequence: CDR1 SQVTM, CDR2 ANQGSEA. V dropped 7 bases and J dropped 0 bases, with 15 bases sitting between them. The CDR3: CSAANPGSNYGYTF. The CDR3 DNA reads as TGCAGCGCTGCGAACCCAGGGTCTAACTATGGCTACACCTTC.

Only a few counts were recorded for this clone. V and J are TRBV6-5 and TRBJ2-3; TRBD2 matches 9 bases. The CDR3 is made up of 16 amino acids. Trimming removed 4 bases from V and 7 bases from J; junction bases left unmatched: 12. Germline V gene data show CDR1 as MNHEY and CDR2 as SVGAGI. CDR3 DNA: TGTGCCAGCAGTTTAGCGGGAGCGGCGATGGTCTATACGCAGTATTTT. This codes for CASSLAGAAMVYTQYF.

The V and J genes are TRBV5-8 and TRBJ1-5; TRBD1 matches at 10 bases. Looked up from germline, CDR1 is SGHTS and CDR2 is YDEGEE. V lost 7 bases and J lost 1; bases outside the gene matches: 2. The CDR3 runs 14 residues. Here the CDR3 DNA reads TGTGCCAGCGGACAGGGGGGGAGCAATCAGCCCCAGCATTTT. It yields the protein CASGQGGSNQPQHF.

Within the sample, this clone is medium-sized. This chain links TRBV19 with TRBJ1-1; maybe TRBD1 (5 bases). V shed 3 bases and J shed 4 bases, with 12 bases lying between them. Germline loops: CDR1 LNHDA, CDR2 SQIVND (reference sequence). The CDR3 runs 14 residues. The CDR3 region has the DNA TGTGCCAGTAGTATCGGTTTCGGGGCCACTGAAGCTTTCTTT. Encoded protein: CASSIGFGATEAFF.

This clone was detected a few times. The junction shows a germline mismatch at one end, possibly a read error. For the CDR3, the DNA is TGTGCCAGCAGGGAAGAGACAGGTAGTAACGACGAGCAGTACTTC. Translating it yields CASREETGSNDEQYF. The chain couples TRBV2 to TRBJ2-7, with D perhaps matching TRBD1 (6 bases). The germline V gene has CDR1 SNHLY and CDR2 FYNNEI. The CDR3 sequence is 15 residues long. Full variable domain (outside the CDR3, taken from reference TRBV2 and TRBJ2-7): EPEVTQTPSHQVTQMGQEVILRCVPISNHLYFYWYRQILGQKVEFLVSFYNNEISEKSEIFDDQFSVERPDGSNFTLKIRSTKLEDSAMYFCASREETGSNDEQYFGPGTRLTVT.